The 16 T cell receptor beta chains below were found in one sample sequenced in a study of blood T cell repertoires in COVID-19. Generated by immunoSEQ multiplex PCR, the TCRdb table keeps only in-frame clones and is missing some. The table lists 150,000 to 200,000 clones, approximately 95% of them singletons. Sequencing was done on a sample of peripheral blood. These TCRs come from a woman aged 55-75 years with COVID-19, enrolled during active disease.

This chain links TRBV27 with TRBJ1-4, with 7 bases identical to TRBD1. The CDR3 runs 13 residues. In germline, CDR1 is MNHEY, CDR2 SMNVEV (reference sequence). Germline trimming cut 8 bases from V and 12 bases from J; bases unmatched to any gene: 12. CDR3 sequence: CASGQDPVYELFF. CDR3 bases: TGTGCCAGCGGACAGGACCCTGTGTATGAACTGTTTTTT.

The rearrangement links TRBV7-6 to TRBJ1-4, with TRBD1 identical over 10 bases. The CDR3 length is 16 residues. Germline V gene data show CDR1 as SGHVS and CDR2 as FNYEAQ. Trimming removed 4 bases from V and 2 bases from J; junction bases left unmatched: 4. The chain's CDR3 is CASSSTGGATNEKLFF. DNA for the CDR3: TGTGCCAGCAGCTCGACAGGGGGCGCGACTAATGAAAAACTGTTTTTT.

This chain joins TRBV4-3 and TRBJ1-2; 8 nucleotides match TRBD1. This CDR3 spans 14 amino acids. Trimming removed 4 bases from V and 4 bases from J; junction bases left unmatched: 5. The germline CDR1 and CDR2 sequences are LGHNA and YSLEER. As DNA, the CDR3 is TGCGCCAGCAGCCCGTCGGACAGGGTCTATGGCTACACCTTC. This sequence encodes CASSPSDRVYGYTF.

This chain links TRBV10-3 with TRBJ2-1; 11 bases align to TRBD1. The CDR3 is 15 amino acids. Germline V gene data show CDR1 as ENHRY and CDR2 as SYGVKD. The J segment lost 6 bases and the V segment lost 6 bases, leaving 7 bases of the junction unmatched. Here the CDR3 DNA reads TGTGCCATCAGGGGGGACAGGGGGTTCAGCAATGAGCAGTTCTTC. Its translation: CAIRGDRGFSNEQFF.

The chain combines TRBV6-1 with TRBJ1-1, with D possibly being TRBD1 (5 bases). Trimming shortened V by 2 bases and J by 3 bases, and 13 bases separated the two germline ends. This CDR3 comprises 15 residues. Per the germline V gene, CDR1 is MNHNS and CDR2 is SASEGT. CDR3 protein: CASSEFSQGYTEAFF. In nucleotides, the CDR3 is TGTGCCAGCAGTGAATTTAGTCAGGGTTACACTGAAGCTTTCTTT.

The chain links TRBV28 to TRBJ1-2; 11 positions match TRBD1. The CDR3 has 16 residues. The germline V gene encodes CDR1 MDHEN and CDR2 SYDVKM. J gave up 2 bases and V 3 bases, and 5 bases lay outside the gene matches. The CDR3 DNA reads TGTGCCAGCAGTTTGTACGGACAGGGGGCCAACTATGGCTACACCTTC. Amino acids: CASSLYGQGANYGYTF.

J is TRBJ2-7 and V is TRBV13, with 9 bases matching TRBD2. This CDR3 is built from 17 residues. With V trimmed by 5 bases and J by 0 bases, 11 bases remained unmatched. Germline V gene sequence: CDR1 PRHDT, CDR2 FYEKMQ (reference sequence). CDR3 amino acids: CASSPNLLAGFSYEQYF. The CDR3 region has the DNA TGTGCCAGCAGCCCTAACCTACTAGCGGGCTTCTCCTACGAGCAGTACTTC.

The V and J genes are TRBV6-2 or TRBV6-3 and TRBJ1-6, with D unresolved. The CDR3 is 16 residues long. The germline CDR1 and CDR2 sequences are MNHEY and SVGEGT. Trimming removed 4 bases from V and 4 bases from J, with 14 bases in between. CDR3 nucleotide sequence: TGTGCCAGCAGTTCTCTCCAATCGGGGTATAATTCACCCCTCCACTTT. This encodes CASSSLQSGYNSPLHF.

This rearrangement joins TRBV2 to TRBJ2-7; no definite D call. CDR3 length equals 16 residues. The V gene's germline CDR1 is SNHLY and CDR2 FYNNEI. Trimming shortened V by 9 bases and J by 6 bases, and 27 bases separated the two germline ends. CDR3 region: CARASQPGSFTSEQYF. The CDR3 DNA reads TGTGCCAGAGCTTCCCAACCCGGGTCCTTCACCTCCGAGCAGTACTTC.

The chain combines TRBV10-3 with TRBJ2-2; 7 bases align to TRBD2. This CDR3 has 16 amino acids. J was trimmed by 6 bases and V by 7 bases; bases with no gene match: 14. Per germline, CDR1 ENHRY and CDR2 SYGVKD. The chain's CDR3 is CAIKWEGLNGPGELFF. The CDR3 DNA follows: TGTGCCATCAAATGGGAGGGCCTTAATGGCCCCGGGGAGCTGTTTTTT.

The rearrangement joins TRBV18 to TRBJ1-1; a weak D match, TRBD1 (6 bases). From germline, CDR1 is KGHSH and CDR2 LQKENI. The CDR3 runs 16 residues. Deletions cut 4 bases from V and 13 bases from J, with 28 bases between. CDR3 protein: CASSQQGTPGTLKLFF. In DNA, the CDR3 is TGTGCCAGCTCACAACAGGGAACCCCCGGGACACTGAAGCTTTTCTTT. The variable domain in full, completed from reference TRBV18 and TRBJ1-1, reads NAGVMQNPRHLVRRRGQEARLRCSPMKGHSHVYWYRQLPEEGLKFMVYLQKENIIDESGMPKERFSAEFPKEGPSILRIQQVVRGDSAAYFCASSQQGTPGTLKLFFGQGTRLTVV.

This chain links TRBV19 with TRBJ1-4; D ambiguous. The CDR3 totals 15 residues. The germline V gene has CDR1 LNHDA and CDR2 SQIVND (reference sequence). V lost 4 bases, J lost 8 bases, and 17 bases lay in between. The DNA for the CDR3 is TGTGCCAGTAGTACGACCGGAGGCCCGAAGGAAAAACTGTTTTTT. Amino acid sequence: CASSTTGGPKEKLFF.

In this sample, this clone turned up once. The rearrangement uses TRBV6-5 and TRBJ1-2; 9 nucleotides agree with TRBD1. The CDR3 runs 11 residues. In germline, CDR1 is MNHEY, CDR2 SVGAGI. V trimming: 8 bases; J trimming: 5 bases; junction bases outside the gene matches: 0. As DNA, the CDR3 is TGTGCCAGCGGGACAGGGTATGGCTACACCTTC. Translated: CASGTGYGYTF.

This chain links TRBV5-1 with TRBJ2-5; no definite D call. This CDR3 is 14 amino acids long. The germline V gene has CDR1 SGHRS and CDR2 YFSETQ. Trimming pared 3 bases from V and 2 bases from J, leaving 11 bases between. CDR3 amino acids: CASSSLGIQETQYF. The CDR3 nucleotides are TGCGCCAGCAGCTCCCTGGGCATACAAGAGACCCAGTACTTC. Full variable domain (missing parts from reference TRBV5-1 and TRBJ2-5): KAGVTQTPRYLIKTRGQQVTLSCSPISGHRSVSWYQQTPGQGLQFLFEYFSETQRNKGNFPGRFSGRQFSNSRSEMNVSTLELGDSALYLCASSSLGIQETQYFGPGTRLLVL.

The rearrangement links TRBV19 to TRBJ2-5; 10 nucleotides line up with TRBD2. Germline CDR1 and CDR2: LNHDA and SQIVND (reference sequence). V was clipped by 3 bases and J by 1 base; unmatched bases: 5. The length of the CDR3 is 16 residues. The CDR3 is CASSIESGGAQETQYF. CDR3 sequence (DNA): TGTGCCAGTAGTATTGAGAGCGGGGGGGCCCAAGAGACCCAGTACTTC.

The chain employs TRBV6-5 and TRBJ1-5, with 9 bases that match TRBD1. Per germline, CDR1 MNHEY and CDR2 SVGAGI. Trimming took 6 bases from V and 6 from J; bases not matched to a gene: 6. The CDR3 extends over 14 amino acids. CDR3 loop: CASRRDRESQPQHF. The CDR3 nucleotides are TGTGCCAGCAGGAGGGACAGGGAAAGTCAGCCCCAGCATTTT.